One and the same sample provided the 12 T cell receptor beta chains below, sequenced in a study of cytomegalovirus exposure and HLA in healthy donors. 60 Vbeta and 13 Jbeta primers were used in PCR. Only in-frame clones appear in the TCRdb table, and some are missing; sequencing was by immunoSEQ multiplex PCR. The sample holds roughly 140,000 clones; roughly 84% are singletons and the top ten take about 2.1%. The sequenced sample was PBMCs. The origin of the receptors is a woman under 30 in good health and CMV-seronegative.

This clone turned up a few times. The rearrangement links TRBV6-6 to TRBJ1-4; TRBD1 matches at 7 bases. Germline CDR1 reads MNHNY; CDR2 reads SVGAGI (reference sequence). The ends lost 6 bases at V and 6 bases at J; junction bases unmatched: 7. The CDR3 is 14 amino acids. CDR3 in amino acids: CASSNDRADEKLFF. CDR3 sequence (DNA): TGTGCCAGCAGCAATGACAGGGCGGATGAAAAACTGTTTTTT.

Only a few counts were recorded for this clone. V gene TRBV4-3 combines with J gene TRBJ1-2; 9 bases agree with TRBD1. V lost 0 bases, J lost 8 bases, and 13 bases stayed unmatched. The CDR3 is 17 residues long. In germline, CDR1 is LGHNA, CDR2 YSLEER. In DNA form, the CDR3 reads TGCGCCAGCAGCCAAGACCTAGGGACAGGGTGGATGGGGGGCTACACCTTC. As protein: CASSQDLGTGWMGGYTF.

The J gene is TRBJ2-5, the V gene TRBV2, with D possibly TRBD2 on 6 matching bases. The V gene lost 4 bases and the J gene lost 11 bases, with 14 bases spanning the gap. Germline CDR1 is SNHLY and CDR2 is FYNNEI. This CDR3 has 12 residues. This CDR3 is CASSGNSGEQYF. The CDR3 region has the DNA TGTGCCAGCAGTGGGAATAGCGGAGAGCAGTACTTC. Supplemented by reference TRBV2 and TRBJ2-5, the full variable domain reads EPEVTQTPSHQVTQMGQEVILRCVPISNHLYFYWYRQILGQKVEFLVSFYNNEISEKSEIFDDQFSVERPDGSNFTLKIRSTKLEDSAMYFCASSGNSGEQYFGPGTRLLVL.

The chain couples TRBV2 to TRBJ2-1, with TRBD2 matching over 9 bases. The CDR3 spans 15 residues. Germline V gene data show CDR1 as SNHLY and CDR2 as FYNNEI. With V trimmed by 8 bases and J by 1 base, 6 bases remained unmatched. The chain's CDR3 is CASEGAGGSYNEQFF. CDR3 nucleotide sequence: TGTGCCAGCGAGGGAGCGGGGGGATCCTACAATGAGCAGTTCTTC.

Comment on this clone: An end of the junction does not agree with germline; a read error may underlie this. The CDR3 DNA sequence: TGTGCCAGCAGTCCGAGGACTAGCGGGAGGCGGAGAAGCTTC. Translated, it gives CASSPRTSGRRRSF. The chain has TRBV28 and TRBJ2-7, with 14 nucleotides matching TRBD2. This CDR3 is 14 amino acids long. Per the germline V gene, CDR1 is MDHEN and CDR2 is SYDVKM.

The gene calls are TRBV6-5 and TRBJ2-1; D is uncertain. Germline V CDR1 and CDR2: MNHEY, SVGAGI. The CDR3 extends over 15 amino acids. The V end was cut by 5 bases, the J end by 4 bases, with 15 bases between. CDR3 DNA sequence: TGTGCCAGCAGTCTGAAAAATGGAGCGTACAATGAGCAGTTCTTC. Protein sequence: CASSLKNGAYNEQFF.

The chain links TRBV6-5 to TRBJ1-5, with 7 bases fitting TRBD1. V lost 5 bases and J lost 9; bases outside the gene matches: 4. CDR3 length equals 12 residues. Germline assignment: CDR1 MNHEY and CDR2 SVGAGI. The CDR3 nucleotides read TGTGCCAGCAGTCGCCAGGGGGGGCCCCAGCATTTT. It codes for CASSRQGGPQHF.

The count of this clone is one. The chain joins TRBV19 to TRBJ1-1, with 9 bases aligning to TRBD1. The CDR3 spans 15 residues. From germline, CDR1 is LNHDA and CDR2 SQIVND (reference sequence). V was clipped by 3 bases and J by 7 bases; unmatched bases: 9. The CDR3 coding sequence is TGTGCCAGTAGTATCCGTCCCGGGACAGGGAGTGAAGCTTTCTTT. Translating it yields CASSIRPGTGSEAFF.

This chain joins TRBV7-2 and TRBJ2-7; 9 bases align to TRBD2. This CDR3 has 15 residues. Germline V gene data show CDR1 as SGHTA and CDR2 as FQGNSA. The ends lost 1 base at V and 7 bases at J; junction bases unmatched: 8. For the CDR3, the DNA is TGTGCCAGCAGCTTAGGGCGCGGGGGGGCCGGGGAGCAGTACTTC. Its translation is CASSLGRGGAGEQYF.

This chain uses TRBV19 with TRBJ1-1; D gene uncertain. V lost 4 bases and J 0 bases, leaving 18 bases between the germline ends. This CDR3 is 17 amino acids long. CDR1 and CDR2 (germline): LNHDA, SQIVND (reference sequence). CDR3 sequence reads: CASSKSPRRIMNTEAFF. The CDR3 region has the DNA TGTGCCAGTAGTAAGTCGCCCCGGAGGATAATGAACACTGAAGCTTTCTTT.

CDR3 sequence: CASSPDSGGRKQFF. In DNA form, the CDR3 reads TGTGCCAGCAGTCCAGACTCGGGGGGCCGGAAGCAGTTCTTC. The chain joins TRBV6-1 to TRBJ2-1; D may be TRBD2 (7 bases). Germline assignment: CDR1 MNHNS and CDR2 SASEGT. The CDR3 totals 14 residues. The germline V and J ends were trimmed by 5 bases and 11 bases, with 19 bases remaining between them.

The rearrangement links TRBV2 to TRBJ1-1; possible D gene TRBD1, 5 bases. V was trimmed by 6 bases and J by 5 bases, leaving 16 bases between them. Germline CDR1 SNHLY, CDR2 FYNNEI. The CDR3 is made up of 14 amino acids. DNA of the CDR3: TGTGCCAGCAGCGACCGGGACCGGGGGACTGAAGCTTTCTTT. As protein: CASSDRDRGTEAFF.